This is a list of T cell receptor beta chains from one sample in a study of T cell responses to AZD1222 COVID-19 vaccine. Assay: immunoSEQ multiplex PCR; the TCRdb copy retains only in-frame clones and omits some. The sample lists 150,000 to 200,000 clones, around 94% occurring once. The sequencing here drew on peripheral blood, taken 28 days after the second AZD1222 dose. These TCRs come from an adult who received the AZD1222 COVID-19 vaccine. CDR3s include the opening cysteine and the closing phenylalanine or tryptophan. Expanded clones get a size class; other rows say once, few or many, or leave the size out.

j_call: TRBJ2-1; v_call: TRBV7-9; clone_size: NA; cdr3_aa: CASTGLSANLRDEQFF
j_call: TRBJ2-3; v_call: TRBV4-1; clone_size: NA; cdr3_aa: CASSPRVRAELSTDTQYF
j_call: TRBJ1-6; v_call: TRBV15; clone_size: NA; cdr3_aa: CATSRETGLLSPLHF
j_call: TRBJ2-3; v_call: TRBV6-2/TRBV6-3; clone_size: NA; cdr3_aa: CASSSDKLTQYF
j_call: TRBJ2-1; v_call: TRBV6-5; clone_size: NA; cdr3_aa: CASRLSGSSYNEQFF
j_call: TRBJ2-7; v_call: TRBV30; clone_size: NA; cdr3_aa: CAWSYGGRRYEQYF
j_call: TRBJ2-5; v_call: TRBV9; clone_size: NA; cdr3_aa: CASSPGAAPETQYF
j_call: TRBJ1-2; v_call: TRBV28; clone_size: NA; cdr3_aa: CASRVSRGYGYTF
j_call: TRBJ2-7; v_call: TRBV15; clone_size: NA; cdr3_aa: CATRGQGSPEQYF
j_call: TRBJ2-7; v_call: TRBV25-1; clone_size: NA; cdr3_aa: CASSGSGTLYEQYF
j_call: TRBJ1-3; v_call: TRBV15; clone_size: NA; cdr3_aa: CATSTKQGGTSGNTIYF
j_call: TRBJ2-1; v_call: TRBV18; clone_size: NA; cdr3_aa: CASSPQAAGGNEQFF
j_call: TRBJ1-1; v_call: TRBV30; clone_size: NA; cdr3_aa: CAWSVRSGIMNTEAFF
j_call: TRBJ2-3; v_call: TRBV10-3; clone_size: NA; cdr3_aa: CAIKNSGSSDTQYF
j_call: TRBJ2-7; v_call: TRBV20-1; clone_size: NA; cdr3_aa: CSASLAGEQYF
j_call: TRBJ2-5; v_call: TRBV28; clone_size: NA; cdr3_aa: CASSFPGGGLQETQYF
j_call: TRBJ2-7; v_call: TRBV19; clone_size: NA; cdr3_aa: CASSAGGLYEQYF
j_call: TRBJ1-3; v_call: TRBV7-2; clone_size: NA; cdr3_aa: CASSLQGSSGNTIYF
j_call: TRBJ1-6; v_call: TRBV2; clone_size: NA; cdr3_aa: CASSERLTYNSPLHF
j_call: TRBJ2-5; v_call: TRBV7-2; clone_size: NA; cdr3_aa: CASSLGQSTQETQYF
j_call: TRBJ2-3; v_call: TRBV6-6; clone_size: NA; cdr3_aa: CASSFTGGGGTDTQYF
j_call: TRBJ1-5; v_call: TRBV30; clone_size: NA; cdr3_aa: CAWSGQNSNQPQHF
j_call: TRBJ1-2; v_call: TRBV19; clone_size: NA; cdr3_aa: CASSPSTAGADGYTF
j_call: TRBJ1-1; v_call: TRBV18; clone_size: NA; cdr3_aa: CASSPGQGRTEAFF
j_call: TRBJ1-1; v_call: TRBV15; clone_size: NA; cdr3_aa: CATSRPGGGNTEAFF
j_call: TRBJ1-2; v_call: TRBV6-4; clone_size: NA; cdr3_aa: CASSAVSGTGGSYTF
j_call: TRBJ1-2; v_call: TRBV10-3; clone_size: NA; cdr3_aa: CAISESPGSYGYTF
j_call: TRBJ2-7; v_call: TRBV27; clone_size: NA; cdr3_aa: CASSLSRINYEQYF
j_call: TRBJ2-7; v_call: TRBV19; clone_size: NA; cdr3_aa: CASSIGGSYEQYF
j_call: TRBJ2-7; v_call: TRBV3-1/TRBV3-2; clone_size: NA; cdr3_aa: CASSQALTETYEQYF
j_call: TRBJ2-2; v_call: TRBV19; clone_size: once; cdr3_aa: CASSLRGGELFF
j_call: TRBJ2-1; v_call: TRBV18; clone_size: NA; cdr3_aa: CASSPNRTSRNEQFF
j_call: TRBJ1-6; v_call: TRBV3-1/TRBV3-2; clone_size: NA; cdr3_aa: CASSRQGGDSPLHF
j_call: TRBJ2-2; v_call: TRBV6-1; clone_size: NA; cdr3_aa: CASSEIAGGAQRANTGELFF
j_call: TRBJ1-5; v_call: TRBV30; clone_size: NA; cdr3_aa: CAWSEAALGPQHF
j_call: TRBJ2-5; v_call: TRBV11-2; clone_size: NA; cdr3_aa: CASSLVGATQYF
j_call: TRBJ2-7; v_call: TRBV5-4; clone_size: NA; cdr3_aa: CASSLAGGGPYEQYF
j_call: TRBJ1-4; v_call: TRBV6-5; clone_size: NA; cdr3_aa: CASSRAGGINEKLFF
j_call: TRBJ2-1; v_call: TRBV5-1; clone_size: NA; cdr3_aa: CASSLVGASGHNEQFF
j_call: TRBJ2-7; v_call: TRBV6-2/TRBV6-3; clone_size: NA; cdr3_aa: CASSYSRYEQYF
j_call: TRBJ2-3; v_call: TRBV4-3; clone_size: NA; cdr3_aa: CASSQGQSYSTDTQYF
j_call: TRBJ1-3; v_call: TRBV5-4; clone_size: NA; cdr3_aa: CASSGGQTSSGNTIYF
j_call: TRBJ2-3; v_call: TRBV15; clone_size: NA; cdr3_aa: CATSPRGSGDTQYF
j_call: TRBJ2-1; v_call: TRBV3-1/TRBV3-2; clone_size: many; cdr3_aa: CASSQDKLAVYNEQFF
j_call: TRBJ2-7; v_call: TRBV4-3; clone_size: once; cdr3_aa: CASSQEAGGRYEQYF
j_call: TRBJ2-2; v_call: TRBV27; clone_size: NA; cdr3_aa: CASSFLGSWAGELFF
j_call: TRBJ2-1; v_call: TRBV4-1; clone_size: NA; cdr3_aa: CASSHVAGLSYNEQFF
j_call: TRBJ2-4; v_call: TRBV25-1; clone_size: NA; cdr3_aa: CASSDPIAIQYF
j_call: TRBJ2-1; v_call: TRBV10-3; clone_size: NA; cdr3_aa: CAISESGQGARNEQFF
j_call: TRBJ1-2; v_call: TRBV14; clone_size: NA; cdr3_aa: CASSQDRAPRYGYTF
j_call: TRBJ1-3; v_call: TRBV11-3; clone_size: NA; cdr3_aa: CASSGGNSGNTIYF
j_call: TRBJ1-1; v_call: TRBV2; clone_size: NA; cdr3_aa: CASGRDLLTLF
j_call: TRBJ1-3; v_call: TRBV7-9; clone_size: NA; cdr3_aa: CASSLDRDTIYSGNTIYF
j_call: TRBJ2-1; v_call: TRBV7-9; clone_size: NA; cdr3_aa: CATPRANNENEQFF